A selection of T cell receptor beta chains follows, all from one sample in a study of CD8 T cells in ankylosing spondylitis. TCRdb re-called the 5' RACE reads with MiXCR, one entry per CDR3 protein. Here the sample spans 450,000 to 550,000 distinct CDR3 sequences, roughly 5.3% being singletons. Sequencing was done on a sample of blood, either unsorted or a sorted T cell fraction (not recorded which). All receptors come from a male donor with ankylosing spondylitis. Each CDR3 is given with its conserved first and last residue. Fields, in order: clone size, D gene, J gene, V gene, CDR3 protein, CDR3 DNA. A D gene is named only where the DNA matches it firmly. Clone size is shown for a subset of rows, as once, few, many or a class of expanded clone.

clone_size: many; d_call: NA; j_call: TRBJ1-2; v_call: TRBV10-3; cdr3_aa: CAITGDGYGYTF; cdr3_nt: TGTGCCATCACAGGGGATGGCTATGGCTACACCTTC
clone_size: many; d_call: TRBD2; j_call: TRBJ2-3; v_call: TRBV4-1; cdr3_aa: CASSVTGGTSGRNTDTQYF; cdr3_nt: TGCGCCAGCAGCGTTACAGGGGGGACTAGCGGGAGAAACACAGATACGCAGTATTTT
clone_size: NA; d_call: NA; j_call: TRBJ2-7; v_call: TRBV13; cdr3_aa: CASIYRSGDTYEQYF; cdr3_nt: TGTGCCAGCATCTATCGCTCTGGGGATACCTACGAGCAGTACTTC
clone_size: many; d_call: NA; j_call: TRBJ1-2; v_call: TRBV20-1; cdr3_aa: CSARVFQAALQGYTF; cdr3_nt: TGCAGTGCTAGGGTTTTCCAGGCAGCCCTTCAGGGCTACACCTTC
clone_size: many; d_call: TRBD2; j_call: TRBJ2-7; v_call: TRBV28; cdr3_aa: CASSLLATTYEQYF; cdr3_nt: TGTGCCAGCAGTCTACTAGCGACTACCTACGAGCAGTACTTC
clone_size: many; d_call: TRBD2; j_call: TRBJ2-2; v_call: TRBV11-2; cdr3_aa: CASSPTWDYRGANTGELFF; cdr3_nt: TGTGCCAGCAGCCCAACCTGGGACTATCGGGGTGCAAACACCGGGGAGCTGTTTTTT
clone_size: many; d_call: TRBD1; j_call: TRBJ1-4; v_call: TRBV28; cdr3_aa: CASSAEGARLFF; cdr3_nt: TGTGCCAGCAGTGCAGAGGGGGCGCGGCTGTTTTTT
clone_size: NA; d_call: TRBD2; j_call: TRBJ2-1; v_call: TRBV20-1; cdr3_aa: CSARGLDTGLAGGPSYNEQFF; cdr3_nt: TGCAGTGCTAGAGGTCTGGATACGGGACTAGCGGGAGGGCCCTCCTACAATGAGCAGTTCTTC
clone_size: NA; d_call: NA; j_call: TRBJ2-7; v_call: TRBV11-2; cdr3_aa: CASSLLGATYEQYF; cdr3_nt: TGTGCCAGCAGCTTATTGGGGGCTACCTACGAGCAGTACTTC
clone_size: NA; d_call: TRBD2; j_call: TRBJ2-5; v_call: TRBV7-3; cdr3_aa: CASSLTLGFGGETQYF; cdr3_nt: TGTGCCAGCAGCTTAACGTTGGGTTTCGGGGGGGAGACCCAGTACTTC
clone_size: many; d_call: NA; j_call: TRBJ2-5; v_call: TRBV5-1; cdr3_aa: CASSTALRTGTQYF; cdr3_nt: TGCGCCAGCTCCACAGCCCTGAGGACGGGGACCCAGTACTTC
clone_size: NA; d_call: NA; j_call: TRBJ1-6; v_call: TRBV6-5; cdr3_aa: CASSYSTRGQSNSPLHF; cdr3_nt: TGTGCCAGCAGTTACTCGACCCGGGGCCAGAGTAATTCACCCCTCCACTTT
clone_size: many; d_call: NA; j_call: TRBJ2-1; v_call: TRBV12-3/TRBV12-4; cdr3_aa: CASRNTWEQFF; cdr3_nt: TGTGCCAGCAGGAACACATGGGAGCAGTTCTTC
clone_size: many; d_call: NA; j_call: TRBJ1-5; v_call: TRBV20-1; cdr3_aa: CSARVHGGQPQHF; cdr3_nt: TGCAGTGCTCGGGTCCATGGAGGGCAGCCCCAGCATTTT
clone_size: many; d_call: NA; j_call: TRBJ2-7; v_call: TRBV9; cdr3_aa: CASSPQVAQDYEQYF; cdr3_nt: TGTGCCAGCAGCCCCCAGGTAGCCCAGGACTACGAGCAGTACTTC
clone_size: NA; d_call: TRBD1; j_call: TRBJ2-7; v_call: TRBV7-2; cdr3_aa: CASSRGQGLPYEQYF; cdr3_nt: TGTGCCAGCAGCCGGGGACAGGGGCTTCCCTACGAGCAGTACTTC
clone_size: many; d_call: NA; j_call: TRBJ2-7; v_call: TRBV7-2; cdr3_aa: CASSLARVGGSYEQYF; cdr3_nt: TGTGCCAGCAGCTTAGCGCGAGTGGGAGGATCCTACGAGCAGTACTTC
clone_size: few; d_call: TRBD1; j_call: TRBJ2-2; v_call: TRBV9; cdr3_aa: CASSGRGWDTGELFF; cdr3_nt: TGTGCCAGCAGCGGCAGGGGGTGGGACACCGGGGAGCTGTTTTTT
clone_size: many; d_call: NA; j_call: TRBJ2-5; v_call: TRBV11-2; cdr3_aa: CASSLVQAETQYF; cdr3_nt: TGTGCCAGCAGCTTGGTACAGGCCGAGACCCAGTACTTC
clone_size: many; d_call: NA; j_call: TRBJ2-1; v_call: TRBV5-1; cdr3_aa: CASSLDPHNEQFF; cdr3_nt: TGCGCCAGCAGCTTGGACCCACACAATGAGCAGTTCTTC
clone_size: many; d_call: NA; j_call: TRBJ1-6; v_call: TRBV20-1; cdr3_aa: CSASGGRGLDNSPLHF; cdr3_nt: TGCAGTGCTAGTGGAGGTAGAGGGCTTGATAATTCACCCCTCCACTTT
clone_size: many; d_call: TRBD2; j_call: TRBJ2-4; v_call: TRBV7-9; cdr3_aa: CASSWGLENIQYF; cdr3_nt: TGTGCCAGCAGCTGGGGACTAGAAAACATTCAGTACTTC
clone_size: many; d_call: NA; j_call: TRBJ1-4; v_call: TRBV5-1; cdr3_aa: CASSLEPRNEKLFF; cdr3_nt: TGCGCCAGCAGCTTGGAACCTAGAAATGAAAAACTGTTTTTT
clone_size: many; d_call: TRBD1; j_call: TRBJ1-2; v_call: TRBV6-1; cdr3_aa: CASLGTVSPNYGYTF; cdr3_nt: TGTGCCAGCCTGGGGACAGTTTCCCCTAACTATGGCTACACCTTC
clone_size: NA; d_call: NA; j_call: TRBJ2-1; v_call: TRBV20-1; cdr3_aa: CSARTRGGAYNEQFF; cdr3_nt: TGCAGTGCTAGAACGCGAGGGGGGGCCTACAATGAGCAGTTCTTC
clone_size: many; d_call: NA; j_call: TRBJ1-1; v_call: TRBV10-3; cdr3_aa: CAIRDSLNTEAFF; cdr3_nt: TGTGCCATCAGGGACAGTCTGAACACTGAAGCTTTCTTT
clone_size: many; d_call: TRBD1; j_call: TRBJ1-4; v_call: TRBV7-8; cdr3_aa: CASSDAPGGSTNEKLFF; cdr3_nt: TGTGCCAGCAGTGACGCTCCAGGGGGCTCAACTAATGAAAAACTGTTTTTT
clone_size: many; d_call: TRBD2; j_call: TRBJ2-3; v_call: TRBV7-9; cdr3_aa: CASSSTSGGAGDTQYF; cdr3_nt: TGTGCCAGCAGCTCGACTAGCGGGGGGGCGGGAGATACGCAGTATTTT
clone_size: many; d_call: NA; j_call: TRBJ2-7; v_call: TRBV5-1; cdr3_aa: CASSFGGPYEQYF; cdr3_nt: TGCGCCAGCAGCTTTGGGGGGCCCTACGAGCAGTACTTC
clone_size: NA; d_call: NA; j_call: TRBJ1-1; v_call: TRBV6-1; cdr3_aa: CASRQNSGFAEAFF; cdr3_nt: TGTGCCAGCAGACAAAATTCTGGATTTGCTGAAGCTTTCTTT
clone_size: many; d_call: TRBD2; j_call: TRBJ2-3; v_call: TRBV6-1; cdr3_aa: CASTSGTSTDTQYF; cdr3_nt: TGTGCCAGCACTAGCGGGACGAGCACAGATACGCAGTATTTT
clone_size: many; d_call: NA; j_call: TRBJ1-1; v_call: TRBV7-2; cdr3_aa: CASGSLNTEAFF; cdr3_nt: TGTGCCAGCGGATCTCTGAACACTGAAGCTTTCTTT
clone_size: many; d_call: TRBD2; j_call: TRBJ2-7; v_call: TRBV6-5; cdr3_aa: CASSFRGDYEQYF; cdr3_nt: TGTGCCAGCAGTTTCCGGGGGGACTACGAGCAGTACTTC
clone_size: many; d_call: TRBD1; j_call: TRBJ2-7; v_call: TRBV5-1; cdr3_aa: CASRDRGYEQYF; cdr3_nt: TGCGCCAGCAGGGACAGGGGTTACGAGCAGTACTTC
clone_size: NA; d_call: NA; j_call: TRBJ2-7; v_call: TRBV20-1; cdr3_aa: CSAKSRRKRLLEQYF; cdr3_nt: TGCAGTGCTAAAAGCCGCCGGAAGAGACTTCTGGAGCAGTACTTC